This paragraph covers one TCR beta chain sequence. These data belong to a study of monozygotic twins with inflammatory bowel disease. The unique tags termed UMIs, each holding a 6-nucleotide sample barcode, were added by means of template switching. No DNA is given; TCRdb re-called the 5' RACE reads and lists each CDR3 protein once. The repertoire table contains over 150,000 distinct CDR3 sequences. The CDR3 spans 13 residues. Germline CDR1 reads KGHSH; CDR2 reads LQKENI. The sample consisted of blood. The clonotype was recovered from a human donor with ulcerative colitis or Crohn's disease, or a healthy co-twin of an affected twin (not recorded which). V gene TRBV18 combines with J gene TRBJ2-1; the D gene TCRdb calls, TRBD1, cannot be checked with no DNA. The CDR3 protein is CASSPQGEGEQFF.